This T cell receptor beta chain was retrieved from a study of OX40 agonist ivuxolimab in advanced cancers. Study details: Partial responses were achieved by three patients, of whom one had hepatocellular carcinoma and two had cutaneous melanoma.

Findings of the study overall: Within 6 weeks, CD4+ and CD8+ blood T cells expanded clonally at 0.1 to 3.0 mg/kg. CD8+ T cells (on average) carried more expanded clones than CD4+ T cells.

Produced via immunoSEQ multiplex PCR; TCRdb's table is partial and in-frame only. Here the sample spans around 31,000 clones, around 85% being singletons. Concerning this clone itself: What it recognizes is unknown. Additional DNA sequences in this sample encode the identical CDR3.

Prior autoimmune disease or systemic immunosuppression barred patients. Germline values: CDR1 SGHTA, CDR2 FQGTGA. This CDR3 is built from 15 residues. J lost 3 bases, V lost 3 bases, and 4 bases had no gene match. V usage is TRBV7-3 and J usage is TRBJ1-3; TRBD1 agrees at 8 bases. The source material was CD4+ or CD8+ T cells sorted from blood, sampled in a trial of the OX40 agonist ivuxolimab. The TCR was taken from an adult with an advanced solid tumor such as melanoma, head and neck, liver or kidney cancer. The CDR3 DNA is TGTGCCAGCAGCTTGTCAGGGGGCTTTGGAAACACCATATATTTT. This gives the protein CASSLSGGFGNTIYF.